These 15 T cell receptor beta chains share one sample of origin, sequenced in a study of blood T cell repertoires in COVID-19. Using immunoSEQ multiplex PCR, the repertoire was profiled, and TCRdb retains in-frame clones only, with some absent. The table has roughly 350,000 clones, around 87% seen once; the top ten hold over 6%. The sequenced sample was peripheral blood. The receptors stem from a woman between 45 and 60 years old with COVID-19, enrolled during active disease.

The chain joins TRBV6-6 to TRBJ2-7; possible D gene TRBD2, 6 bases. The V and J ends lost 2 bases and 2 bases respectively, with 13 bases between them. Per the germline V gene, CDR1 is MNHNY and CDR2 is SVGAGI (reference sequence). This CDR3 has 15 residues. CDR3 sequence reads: CASSYGAGLAYEQYF. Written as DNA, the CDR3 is TGTGCCAGCAGTTACGGAGCGGGCCTTGCCTACGAGCAGTACTTC.

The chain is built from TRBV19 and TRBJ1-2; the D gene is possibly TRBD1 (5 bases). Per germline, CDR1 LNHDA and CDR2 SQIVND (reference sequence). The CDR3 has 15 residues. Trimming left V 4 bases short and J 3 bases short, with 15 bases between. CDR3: CASSRAAGSYYGYTF. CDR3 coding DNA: TGTGCCAGTAGTAGGGCCGCAGGGTCATACTATGGCTACACCTTC.

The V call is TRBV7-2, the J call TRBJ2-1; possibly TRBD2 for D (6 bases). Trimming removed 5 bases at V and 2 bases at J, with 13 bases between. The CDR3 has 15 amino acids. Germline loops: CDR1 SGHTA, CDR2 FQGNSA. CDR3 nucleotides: TGTGCCAGCAGCGCGCAGGGAGGACCCTACAATGAGCAGTTCTTC. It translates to CASSAQGGPYNEQFF.

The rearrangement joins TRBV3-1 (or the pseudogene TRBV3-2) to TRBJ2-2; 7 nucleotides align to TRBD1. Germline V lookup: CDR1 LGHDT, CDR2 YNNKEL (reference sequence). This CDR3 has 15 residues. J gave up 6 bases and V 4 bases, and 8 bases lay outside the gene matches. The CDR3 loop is CASSRDRVRAGELFF. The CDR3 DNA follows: TGTGCCAGCAGCCGTGACAGGGTTCGTGCCGGGGAGCTGTTTTTT.

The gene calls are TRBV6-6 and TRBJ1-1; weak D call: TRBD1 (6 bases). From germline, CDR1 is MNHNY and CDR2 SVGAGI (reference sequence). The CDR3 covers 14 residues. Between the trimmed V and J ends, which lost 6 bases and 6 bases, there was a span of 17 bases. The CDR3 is CASRLRQEGAEAFF. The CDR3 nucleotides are TGTGCCAGCAGATTAAGACAGGAAGGCGCTGAAGCTTTCTTT.

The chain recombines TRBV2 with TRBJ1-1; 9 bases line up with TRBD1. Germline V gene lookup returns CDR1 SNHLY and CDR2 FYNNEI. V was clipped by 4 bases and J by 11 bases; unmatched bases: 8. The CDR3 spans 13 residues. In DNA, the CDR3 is TGTGCCAGCAGTGTACAGGGGGCGCGGGGGGCTTTCTTT. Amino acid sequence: CASSVQGARGAFF.

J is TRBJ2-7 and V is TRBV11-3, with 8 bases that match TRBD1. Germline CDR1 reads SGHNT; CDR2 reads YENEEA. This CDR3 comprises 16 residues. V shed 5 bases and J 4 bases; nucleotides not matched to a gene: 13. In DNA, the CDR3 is TGTGCCAGCAGCCATGTACAGGGGGTAATCGGGTACGAGCAGTACTTC. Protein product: CASSHVQGVIGYEQYF.

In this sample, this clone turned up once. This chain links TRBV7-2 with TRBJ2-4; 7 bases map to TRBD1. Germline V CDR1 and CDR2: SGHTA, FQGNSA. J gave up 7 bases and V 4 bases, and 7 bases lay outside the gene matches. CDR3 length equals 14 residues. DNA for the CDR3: TGTGCCAGCAGCTCCGGACAGGTCAGGAACATTCAGTACTTC. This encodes CASSSGQVRNIQYF.

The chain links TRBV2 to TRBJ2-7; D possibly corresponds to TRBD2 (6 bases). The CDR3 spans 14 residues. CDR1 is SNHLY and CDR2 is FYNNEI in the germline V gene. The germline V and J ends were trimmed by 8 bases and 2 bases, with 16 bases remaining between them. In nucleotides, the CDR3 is TGTGCCAGCTTAAGGGAGCGGGCAACCTACGAGCAGTACTTC. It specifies CASLRERATYEQYF.

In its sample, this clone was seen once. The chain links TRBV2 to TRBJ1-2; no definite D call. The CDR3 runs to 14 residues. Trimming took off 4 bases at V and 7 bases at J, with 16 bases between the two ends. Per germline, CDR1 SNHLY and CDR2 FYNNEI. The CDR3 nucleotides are TGTGCCAGCAGTGTGACAAAAGTCTCTTCTGGCTACACCTTC. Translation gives CASSVTKVSSGYTF.

The CDR3 DNA sequence: TGTGCCAGCAGCCTGGACATCCATGAGAGCGCAGATACGCAGTATTTT. The encoded protein is CASSLDIHESADTQYF. The chain joins TRBV5-5 to TRBJ2-3; D possibly corresponds to TRBD1 (5 bases). Deletions cut 4 bases from V and 4 bases from J, with 19 bases between. Looked up from germline, CDR1 is SGHKS and CDR2 is YYEKEE (reference sequence). CDR3 length: 16 residues.

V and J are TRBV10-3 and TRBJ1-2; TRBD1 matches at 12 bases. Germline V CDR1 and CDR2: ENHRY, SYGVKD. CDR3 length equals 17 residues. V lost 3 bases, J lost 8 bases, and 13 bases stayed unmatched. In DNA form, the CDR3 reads TGTGCCATCAGTGACCGGGACAGGGGGCCCCTCGGCTACGGCTACACCTTC. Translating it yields CAISDRDRGPLGYGYTF.

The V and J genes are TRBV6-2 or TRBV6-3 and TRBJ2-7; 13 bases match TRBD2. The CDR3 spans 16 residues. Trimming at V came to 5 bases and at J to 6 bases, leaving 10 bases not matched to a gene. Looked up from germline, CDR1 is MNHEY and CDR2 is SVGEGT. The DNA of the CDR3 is TGTGCCAGCAGTCCGGTTGGACTAGCGGGAGTTTCCGAGCAGTACTTC. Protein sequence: CASSPVGLAGVSEQYF.

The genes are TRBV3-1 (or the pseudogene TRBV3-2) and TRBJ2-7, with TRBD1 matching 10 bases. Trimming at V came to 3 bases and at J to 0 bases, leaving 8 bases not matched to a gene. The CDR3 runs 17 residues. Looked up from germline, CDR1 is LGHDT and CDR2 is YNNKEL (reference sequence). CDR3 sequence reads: CASSHRTGGVLSYEQYF. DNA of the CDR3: TGTGCCAGCAGCCATAGGACAGGGGGTGTTCTCTCCTACGAGCAGTACTTC.

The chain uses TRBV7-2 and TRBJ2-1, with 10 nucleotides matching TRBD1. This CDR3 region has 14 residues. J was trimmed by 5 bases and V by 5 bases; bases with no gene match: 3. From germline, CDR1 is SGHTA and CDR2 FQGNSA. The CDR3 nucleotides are TGTGCCAGCAGCACCGGGACAGGGGACAATGAGCAGTTCTTC. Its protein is CASSTGTGDNEQFF.